Reported below is one TCR beta chain. What it binds is not known. PCR was performed using 60 Vbeta and 13 Jbeta primers. Measured with immunoSEQ multiplex PCR; TCRdb has only the in-frame clones, and not every one. The sample consists of about 200,000 clones, around three quarters of them appearing once. V was trimmed by 3 bases and J by 4 bases, leaving 13 bases between them. The CDR3 spans 14 residues. From germline, CDR1 is GTSNPN and CDR2 SVGIG (reference sequence). The sample is drawn from a study of cytomegalovirus exposure and HLA in healthy donors. Overall study results and limits: Some V segments, including TRBV6-2 and TRBV6-3, were excluded as indistinguishable. An apparent linkage of common viral pathogens to several of the most significant clusters emerged in a later analysis. In a later analysis, HLA-C alleles had the fewest associated TCRs, DRB1 alleles the most.

This receptor was taken from a woman in her twenties or thirties in good health and CMV-seropositive. The sequencing input was PBMCs. V gene TRBV30 combines with J gene TRBJ1-5; D gene uncertain. The CDR3 sequence: CAWSGTEINQPQHF. In DNA form, the CDR3 reads TGTGCCTGGAGCGGAACAGAGATTAATCAGCCCCAGCATTTT.